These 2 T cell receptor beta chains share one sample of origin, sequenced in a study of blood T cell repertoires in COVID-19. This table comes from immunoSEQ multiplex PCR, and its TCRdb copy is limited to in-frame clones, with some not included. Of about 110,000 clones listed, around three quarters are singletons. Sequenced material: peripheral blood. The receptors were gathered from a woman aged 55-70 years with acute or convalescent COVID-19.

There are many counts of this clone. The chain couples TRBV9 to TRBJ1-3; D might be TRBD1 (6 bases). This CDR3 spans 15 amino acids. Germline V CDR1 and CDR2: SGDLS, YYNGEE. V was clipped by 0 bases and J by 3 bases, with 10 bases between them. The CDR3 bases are TGTGCCAGCAGCGTAGGGGGGCGCAGTGGAAACACCATATATTTT. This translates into CASSVGGRSGNTIYF.

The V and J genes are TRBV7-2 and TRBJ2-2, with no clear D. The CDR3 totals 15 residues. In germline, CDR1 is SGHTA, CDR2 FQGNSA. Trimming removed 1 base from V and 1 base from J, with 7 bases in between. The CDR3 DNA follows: TGTGCCAGCAGCTTAGGTGGCCAGAACACCGGGGAGCTGTTTTTT. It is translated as CASSLGGQNTGELFF.